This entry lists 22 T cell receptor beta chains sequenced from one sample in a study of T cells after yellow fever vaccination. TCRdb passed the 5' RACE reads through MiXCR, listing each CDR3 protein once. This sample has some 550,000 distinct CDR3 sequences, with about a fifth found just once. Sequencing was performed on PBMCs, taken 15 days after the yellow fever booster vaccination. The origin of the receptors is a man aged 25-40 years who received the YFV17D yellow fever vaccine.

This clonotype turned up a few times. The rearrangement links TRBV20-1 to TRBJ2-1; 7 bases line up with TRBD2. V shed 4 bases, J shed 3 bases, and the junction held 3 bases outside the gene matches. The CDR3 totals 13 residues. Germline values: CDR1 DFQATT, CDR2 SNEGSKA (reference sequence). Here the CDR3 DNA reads TGCAGTGCTAAGGCTAGCGGCTACAATGAGCAGTTCTTC. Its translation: CSAKASGYNEQFF.

The CDR3 loop is CASSPYRAAGYTF. The CDR3 coding sequence is TGTGCCAGCAGTCCCTACAGGGCGGCTGGCTACACCTTC. J is TRBJ1-2 and V is TRBV12-3 or TRBV12-4; possible D gene TRBD1, 6 bases. V lost 5 bases and J lost 7, with 14 bases in between. The CDR3 contains 13 residues.

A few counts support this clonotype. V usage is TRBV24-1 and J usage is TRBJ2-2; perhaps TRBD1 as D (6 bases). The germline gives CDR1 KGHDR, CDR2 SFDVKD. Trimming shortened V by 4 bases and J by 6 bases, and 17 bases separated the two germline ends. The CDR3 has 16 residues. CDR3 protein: CATSDSRRGRSGELFF. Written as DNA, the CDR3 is TGTGCCACCAGTGACTCCCGCAGGGGTAGATCCGGGGAGCTGTTTTTT.

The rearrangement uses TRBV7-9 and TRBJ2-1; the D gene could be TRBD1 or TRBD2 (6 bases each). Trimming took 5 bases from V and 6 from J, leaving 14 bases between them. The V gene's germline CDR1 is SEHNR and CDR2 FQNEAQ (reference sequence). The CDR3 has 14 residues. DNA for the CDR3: TGTGCCAGCAGCCCTCGGGGGCTCGTCAATGAGCAGTTCTTC. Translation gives CASSPRGLVNEQFF.

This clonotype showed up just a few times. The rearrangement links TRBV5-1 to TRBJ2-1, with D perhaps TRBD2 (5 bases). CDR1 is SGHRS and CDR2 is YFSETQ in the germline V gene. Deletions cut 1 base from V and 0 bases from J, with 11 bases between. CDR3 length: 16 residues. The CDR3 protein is CASSLWTGSSYNEQFF. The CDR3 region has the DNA TGCGCCAGCAGCTTGTGGACGGGGTCCTCCTACAATGAGCAGTTCTTC.

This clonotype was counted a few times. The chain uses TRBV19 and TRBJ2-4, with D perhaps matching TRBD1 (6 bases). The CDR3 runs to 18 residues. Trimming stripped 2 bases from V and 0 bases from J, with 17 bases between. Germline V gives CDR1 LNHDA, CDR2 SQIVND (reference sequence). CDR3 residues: CASSISDRLRLAKNIQYF. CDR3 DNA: TGTGCCAGTAGTATATCCGACAGGCTTCGTCTAGCCAAAAACATTCAGTACTTC.

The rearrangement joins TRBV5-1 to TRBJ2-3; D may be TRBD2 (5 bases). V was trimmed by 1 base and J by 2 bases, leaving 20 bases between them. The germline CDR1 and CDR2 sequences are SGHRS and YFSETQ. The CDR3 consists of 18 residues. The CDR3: CASSLSGNAGSATDTQYF. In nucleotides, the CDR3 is TGCGCCAGCAGCTTGTCCGGGAACGCGGGTAGTGCCACAGATACGCAGTATTTT.

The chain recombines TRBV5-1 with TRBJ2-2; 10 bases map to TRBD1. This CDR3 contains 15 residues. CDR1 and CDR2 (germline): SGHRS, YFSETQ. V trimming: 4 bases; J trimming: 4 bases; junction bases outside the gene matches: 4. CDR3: CASSPTGGATGELFF. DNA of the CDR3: TGCGCCAGCAGCCCGACAGGGGGCGCCACCGGGGAGCTGTTTTTT.

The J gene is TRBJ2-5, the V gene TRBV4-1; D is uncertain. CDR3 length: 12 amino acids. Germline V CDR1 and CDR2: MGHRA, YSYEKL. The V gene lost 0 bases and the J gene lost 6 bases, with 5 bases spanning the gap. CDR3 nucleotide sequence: TGCGCCAGCAGCCAAGATTCGCAGACCCAGTACTTC. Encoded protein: CASSQDSQTQYF.

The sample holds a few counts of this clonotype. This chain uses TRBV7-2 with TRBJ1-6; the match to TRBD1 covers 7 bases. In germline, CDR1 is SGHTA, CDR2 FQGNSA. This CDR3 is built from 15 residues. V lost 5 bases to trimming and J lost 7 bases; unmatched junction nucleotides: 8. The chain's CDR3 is CASSTRDSENSPLHF. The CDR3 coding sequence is TGTGCCAGCAGCACCCGGGACAGTGAAAATTCACCCCTCCACTTT.

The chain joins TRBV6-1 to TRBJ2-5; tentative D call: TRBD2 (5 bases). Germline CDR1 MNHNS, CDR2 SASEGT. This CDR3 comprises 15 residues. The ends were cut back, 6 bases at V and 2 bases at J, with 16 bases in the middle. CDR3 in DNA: TGTGCCAGCAGCCCCTCCGGACTGATACAAGAGACCCAGTACTTC. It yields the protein CASSPSGLIQETQYF.

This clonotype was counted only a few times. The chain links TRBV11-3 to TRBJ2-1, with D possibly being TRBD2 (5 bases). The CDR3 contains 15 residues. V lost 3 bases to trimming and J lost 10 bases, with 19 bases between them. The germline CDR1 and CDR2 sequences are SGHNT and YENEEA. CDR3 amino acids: CASSLASEGAREQFF. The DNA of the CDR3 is TGTGCCAGCAGCTTGGCCAGCGAGGGTGCCCGGGAGCAGTTCTTC.

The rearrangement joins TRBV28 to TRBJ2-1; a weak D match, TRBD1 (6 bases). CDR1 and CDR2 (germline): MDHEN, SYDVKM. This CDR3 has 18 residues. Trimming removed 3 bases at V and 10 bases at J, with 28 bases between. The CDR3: CASSFRQGSGARNREQFF. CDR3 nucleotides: TGTGCCAGCAGTTTTAGGCAGGGGTCAGGTGCGCGCAACCGGGAGCAGTTCTTC. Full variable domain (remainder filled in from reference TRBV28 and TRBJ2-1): DVKVTQSSRYLVKRTGEKVFLECVQDMDHENMFWYRQDPGLGLRLIYFSYDVKMKEKGDIPEGYSVSREKKERFSLILESASTNQTSMYLCASSFRQGSGARNREQFFGPGTRLTVL.

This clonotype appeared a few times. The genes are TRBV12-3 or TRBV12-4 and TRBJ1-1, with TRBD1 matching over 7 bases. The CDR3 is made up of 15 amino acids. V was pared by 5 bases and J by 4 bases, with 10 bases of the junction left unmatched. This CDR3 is CASSPSTGRATEAFF. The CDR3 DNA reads TGTGCCAGCAGTCCCTCGACAGGGCGCGCCACTGAAGCTTTCTTT.

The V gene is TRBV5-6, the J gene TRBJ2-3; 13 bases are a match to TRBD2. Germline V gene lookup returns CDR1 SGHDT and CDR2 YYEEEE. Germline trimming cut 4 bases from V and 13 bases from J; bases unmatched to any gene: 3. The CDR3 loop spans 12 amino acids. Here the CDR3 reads CASSLGLAGEYF. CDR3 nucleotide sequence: TGTGCCAGCAGCCTCGGACTAGCGGGAGAGTATTTT.

The CDR3 nucleotides are TGTGCCATCAGTGGGAGAGCGGGAGCACCCTACGAGCAGTACTTC. This gives the protein CAISGRAGAPYEQYF. The V call is TRBV10-3, the J call TRBJ2-7, with 8 nucleotides matching TRBD2. Trimming removed 4 bases from V and 2 bases from J; junction bases left unmatched: 7. This CDR3 spans 15 amino acids. Germline CDR1 ENHRY, CDR2 SYGVKD.

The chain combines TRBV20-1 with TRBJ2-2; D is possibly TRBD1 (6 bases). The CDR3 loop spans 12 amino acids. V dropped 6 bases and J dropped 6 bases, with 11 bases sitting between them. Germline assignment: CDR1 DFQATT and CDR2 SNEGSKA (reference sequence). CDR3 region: CSASGGSGELFF. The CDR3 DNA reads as TGCAGTGCAAGTGGGGGCTCCGGGGAGCTGTTTTTT.

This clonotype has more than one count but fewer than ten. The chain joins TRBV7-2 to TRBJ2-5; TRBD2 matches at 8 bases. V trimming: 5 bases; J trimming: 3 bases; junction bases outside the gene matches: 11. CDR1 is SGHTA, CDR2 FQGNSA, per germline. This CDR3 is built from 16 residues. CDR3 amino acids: CASSHKWAREEETQYF. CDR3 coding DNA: TGTGCCAGCAGCCATAAATGGGCGCGGGAGGAAGAGACCCAGTACTTC.

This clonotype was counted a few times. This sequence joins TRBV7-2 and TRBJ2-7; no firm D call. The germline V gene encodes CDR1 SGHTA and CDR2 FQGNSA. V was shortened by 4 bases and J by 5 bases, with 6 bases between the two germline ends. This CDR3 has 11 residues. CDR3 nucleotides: TGTGCCAGCAGCTACGACCACGAGCAGTACTTC. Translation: CASSYDHEQYF. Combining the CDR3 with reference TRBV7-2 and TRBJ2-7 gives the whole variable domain GAGVSQSPSNKVTEKGKDVELRCDPISGHTALYWYRQSLGQGLEFLIYFQGNSAPDKSGLPSDRFSAERTGGSVSTLTIQRTQQEDSAVYLCASSYDHEQYFGPGTRLTVT.

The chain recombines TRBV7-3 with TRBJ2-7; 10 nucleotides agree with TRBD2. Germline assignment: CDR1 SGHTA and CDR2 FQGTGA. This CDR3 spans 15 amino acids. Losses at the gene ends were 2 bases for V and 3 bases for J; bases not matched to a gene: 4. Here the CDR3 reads CASSLVVAGGYEQYF. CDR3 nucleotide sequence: TGTGCCAGCAGCTTAGTGGTAGCGGGAGGCTACGAGCAGTACTTC.

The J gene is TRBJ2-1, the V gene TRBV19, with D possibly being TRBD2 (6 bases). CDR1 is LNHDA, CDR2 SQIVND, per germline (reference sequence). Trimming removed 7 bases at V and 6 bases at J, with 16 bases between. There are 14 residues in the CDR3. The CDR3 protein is CASTGENVVNEQFF. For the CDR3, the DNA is TGTGCCAGTACGGGGGAAAATGTGGTCAATGAGCAGTTCTTC.

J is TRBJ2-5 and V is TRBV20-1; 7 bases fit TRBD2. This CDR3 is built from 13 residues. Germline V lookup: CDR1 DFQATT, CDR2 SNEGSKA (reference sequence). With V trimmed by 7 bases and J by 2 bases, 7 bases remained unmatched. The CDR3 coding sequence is TGCAGTGACCTACTAGCGAATCAAGAGACCCAGTACTTC. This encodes CSDLLANQETQYF.